This TCR beta chain is from a study of beta chain features in type 1 diabetes. Findings of the study overall: The study notes PCR might favor shorter templates equally in patients and controls. In every one of the four CD4+ subsets, TCRB CDR3s were moderately but significantly shorter in Type 1 diabetes patients. Cells expressing TCR highly could be over-represented by cDNA sequencing.

Reverse transcribing all isolated RNA meant expressed TCRB transcripts were sequenced. Clones were read by immunoSEQ multiplex PCR, and TCRdb kept only the in-frame ones, dropping some. Of hundreds of thousands of clones in the sample, roughly a sixth were seen once. Trimming cost V 3 bases and J 8 bases, with 17 bases left between them. The CDR3 is 16 residues long. The germline CDR1 and CDR2 sequences are LNHDA and SQIVND (reference sequence). This clone has a single count. The antigen remains undetermined. The rearrangement uses TRBV19 and TRBJ1-6; D perhaps matches TRBD1 (6 bases). The receptor was derived from a man between 18 and 29 years old in good health. The sequencing input was naive CD4+ T cells from blood. The CDR3 loop is CASSITGGRGDSPLHF. In DNA, the CDR3 is TGTGCCAGTAGTATTACCGGGGGGCGAGGAGATTCACCCCTCCACTTT.